This TCR beta chain was profiled in a study of blood T cells in healthy people across ages. The study, taken as a whole, reports: Higher diversity and more naive CD4+ cells were features of long-lived donors, compared to aged donors.

Individuals who donated were healthy Caucasians from Russia aged 6 to 90. Primed by a sample-barcoded 5' primer and a J-beta primer mix, a second PCR proceeded for roughly 6 to 12 cycles. Through a template-switch adaptor with 12 random nucleotides, each cDNA molecule received a tag. One entry per CDR3 protein, called by TCRdb with MiXCR from the 5' RACE reads. The sample contains almost 1 million distinct CDR3 sequences, 51% of which appear only once. As regards this clonotype: The antigen remains unidentified.

The CDR3 totals 15 residues. The V end lost 1 base, the J end lost 2 bases, and 13 bases lay between the germline ends. Per the germline V gene, CDR1 is DFQATT and CDR2 is SNEGSKA (reference sequence). The sequence was obtained from a woman aged 55-70 years in good health. Material: blood. The chain employs TRBV20-1 and TRBJ2-3; D is unclear. The chain's CDR3 is CSARAQHSNTDTQYF. The CDR3 bases are TGCAGTGCTAGAGCACAACATAGTAACACAGATACGCAGTATTTT.